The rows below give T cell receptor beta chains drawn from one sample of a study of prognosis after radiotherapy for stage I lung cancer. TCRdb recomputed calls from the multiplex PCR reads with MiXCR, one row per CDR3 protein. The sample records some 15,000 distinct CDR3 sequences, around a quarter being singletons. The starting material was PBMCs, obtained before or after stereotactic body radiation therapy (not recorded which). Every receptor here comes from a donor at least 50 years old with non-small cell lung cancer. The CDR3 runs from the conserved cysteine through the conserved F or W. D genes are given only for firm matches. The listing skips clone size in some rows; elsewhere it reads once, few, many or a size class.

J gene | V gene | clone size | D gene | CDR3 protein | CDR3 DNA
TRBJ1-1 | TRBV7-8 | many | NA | CASSFSGVKNTEAFF | TGTGCCAGCAGCTTTAGTGGCGTAAAGAACACTGAAGCTTTCTTT
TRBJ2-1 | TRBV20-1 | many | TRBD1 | CSARPRGTGGRNEQFF | TGCAGTGCCCGGCCGAGGGGGACAGGGGGCAGGAATGAGCAGTTCTTC
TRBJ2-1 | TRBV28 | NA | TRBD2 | CASSSRSGRARATHF | TGTGCCAGCAGTTCGCGTAGCGGGAGGGCACGTGCGACCCACTTC
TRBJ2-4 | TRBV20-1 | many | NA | CSASGSHWNIQYF | TGCAGTGCTAGTGGGTCCCACTGGAACATTCAGTACTTC
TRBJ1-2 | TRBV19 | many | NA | CASTAWGNGYTF | TGTGCCAGTACCGCCTGGGGGAACGGCTACACCTTC
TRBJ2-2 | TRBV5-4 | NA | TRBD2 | CASSRLAGGHKTGELFF | TGTGCCAGCAGCAGACTAGCGGGAGGGCATAAGACCGGGGAGCTGTTTTTT
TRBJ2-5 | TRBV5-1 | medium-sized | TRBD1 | CASSADRAQETQYF | TGCGCCAGCAGCGCGGACAGGGCCCAAGAGACCCAGTACTTC
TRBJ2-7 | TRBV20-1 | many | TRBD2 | CSASLGTSIYEQYF | TGCAGTGCTAGTTTGGGGACTAGCATCTACGAGCAGTACTTC
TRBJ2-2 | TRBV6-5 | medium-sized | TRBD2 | CASSYSKLAGDTGELFF | TGTGCCAGCAGTTACTCAAAACTAGCGGGGGACACCGGGGAGCTGTTTTTT
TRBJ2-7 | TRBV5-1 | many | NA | CASSLLITYEQYF | TGCGCCAGCAGCTTATTAATAACCTACGAGCAGTACTTC
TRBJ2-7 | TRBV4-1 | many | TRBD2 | CASSQQPSGTRSREQYF | TGCGCCAGCAGCCAACAACCTTCCGGGACTAGGAGTCGCGAGCAGTACTTC
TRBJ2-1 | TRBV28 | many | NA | CASSLQYFVYNEQFF | TGTGCCAGCAGTTTACAATACTTTGTCTACAATGAGCAGTTCTTC
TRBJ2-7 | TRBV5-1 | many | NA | CASISQLNEQYF | TGCGCCAGCATTTCTCAACTAAACGAGCAGTACTTC
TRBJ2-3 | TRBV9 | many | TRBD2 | CASSPRLAGLGTDTQYF | TGTGCCAGCAGCCCCAGACTAGCGGGTTTAGGCACAGATACGCAGTATTTT
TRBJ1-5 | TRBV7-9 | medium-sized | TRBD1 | CASSEGTGVLGNQPQHF | TGTGCCAGCAGCGAGGGAACAGGGGTTTTAGGCAATCAGCCCCAGCATTTT
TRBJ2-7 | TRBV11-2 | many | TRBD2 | CASSPTGLAGEQYF | TGTGCCAGCAGCCCTACGGGACTAGCGGGTGAGCAGTACTTC
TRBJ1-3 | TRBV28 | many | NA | CASSLSTSGNTIYF | TGTGCCAGCAGTTTATCCACTTCTGGAAACACCATATATTTT
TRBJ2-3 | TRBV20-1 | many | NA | CSSRGASTDTQYF | TGCAGTTCGAGGGGAGCTAGCACAGATACGCAGTATTTT
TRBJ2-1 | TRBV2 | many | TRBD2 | CANLAGGLGSYNEQFF | TGTGCCAACCTAGCGGGAGGGCTGGGCTCCTACAATGAGCAGTTCTTC
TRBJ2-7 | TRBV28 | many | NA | CASTYLYEQYF | TGTGCCAGCACTTATCTATACGAGCAGTACTTC
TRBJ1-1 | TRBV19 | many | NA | CASSPQVSSTEAFF | TGTGCCAGTAGTCCTCAAGTAAGTAGCACTGAAGCTTTCTTT
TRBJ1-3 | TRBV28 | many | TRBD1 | CASSGQGTGNTIYF | TGTGCCAGCAGTGGACAGGGCACTGGAAACACCATATATTTT
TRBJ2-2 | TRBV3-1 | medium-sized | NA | CASSQQGSGELFF | TGTGCCAGCAGCCAACAGGGATCCGGGGAGCTGTTTTTT
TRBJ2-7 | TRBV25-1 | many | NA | CASSQTLGSYSYEQYF | TGTGCCAGCAGCCAAACTCTTGGGTCGTACTCCTACGAGCAGTACTTC
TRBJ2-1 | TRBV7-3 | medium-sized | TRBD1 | CASSSTGASINEQFF | TGTGCCAGCAGCTCCACAGGGGCCTCTATCAATGAGCAGTTCTTC
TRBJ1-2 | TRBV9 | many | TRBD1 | CASSDRGGYTF | TGTGCCAGCAGCGACAGGGGAGGCTACACCTTC
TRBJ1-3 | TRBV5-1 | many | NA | CASSLYPTGGNTIYF | TGCGCCAGCAGCTTGTATCCGACGGGTGGAAACACCATATATTTT
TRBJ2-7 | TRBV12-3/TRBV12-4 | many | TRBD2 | CASSLSPLGAVLAGLTSYEQYF | TGTGCCAGCAGTTTAAGTCCCCTCGGCGCGGTACTAGCGGGACTCACCTCCTACGAGCAGTACTTC
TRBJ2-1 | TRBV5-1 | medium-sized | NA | CASSRGGTGAGNEQFF | TGCGCCAGCAGCCGCGGAGGGACGGGAGCTGGTAATGAGCAGTTCTTC
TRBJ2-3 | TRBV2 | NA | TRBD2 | CVSSSVGTSGRDTQYF | TGTGTCAGCAGTTCGGTAGGGACTAGCGGTAGGGATACGCAGTATTTT
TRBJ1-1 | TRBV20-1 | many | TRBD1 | CSAFRQGDTEAFF | TGCAGTGCGTTCCGACAGGGAGATACTGAAGCTTTCTTT
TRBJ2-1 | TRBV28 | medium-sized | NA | CASSYIHNEQFF | TGTGCCAGCAGTTATATCCACAATGAGCAGTTCTTC
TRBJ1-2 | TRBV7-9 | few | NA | CASSLALPRRNRPYGYTF | TGTGCCAGCAGCTTAGCTCTTCCCCGAAGGAACAGACCCTATGGCTACACCTTC
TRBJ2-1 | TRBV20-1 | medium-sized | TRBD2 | CSARGSGSRNEQFF | TGCAGTGCTAGAGGTAGCGGGAGTAGAAATGAGCAGTTCTTC
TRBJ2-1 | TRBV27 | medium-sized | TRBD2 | CASSWREGVEQFF | TGTGCCAGCAGTTGGCGGGAGGGGGTTGAGCAGTTCTTC
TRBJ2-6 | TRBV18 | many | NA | CASSPFYTESGANVLTF | TGTGCCAGCTCACCATTTTACACGGAGTCTGGGGCCAACGTCCTGACTTTC
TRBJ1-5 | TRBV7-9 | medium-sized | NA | CASSPGQPGNQPQHF | TGTGCCAGCAGCCCCGGACAGCCGGGCAATCAGCCCCAGCATTTT
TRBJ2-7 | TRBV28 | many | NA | CASSSMGEQYF | TGTGCCAGCAGTTCGATGGGCGAGCAGTACTTC
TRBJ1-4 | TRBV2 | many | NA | CASGGGRVTNEKLFF | TGTGCCAGCGGGGGGGGCAGGGTGACTAATGAAAAACTGTTTTTT
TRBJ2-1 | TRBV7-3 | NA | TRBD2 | CASSHLALAGNDEQFF | TGTGCCAGCAGTCACTTGGCGCTAGCGGGAAACGATGAGCAGTTCTTC
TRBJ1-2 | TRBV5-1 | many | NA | CASSPGEPGYGYTF | TGCGCCAGCAGCCCGGGGGAGCCCGGGTATGGCTACACCTTC
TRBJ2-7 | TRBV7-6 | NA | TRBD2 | CASRGLAYEQYF | TGTGCCAGCAGAGGACTAGCCTACGAGCAGTACTTC